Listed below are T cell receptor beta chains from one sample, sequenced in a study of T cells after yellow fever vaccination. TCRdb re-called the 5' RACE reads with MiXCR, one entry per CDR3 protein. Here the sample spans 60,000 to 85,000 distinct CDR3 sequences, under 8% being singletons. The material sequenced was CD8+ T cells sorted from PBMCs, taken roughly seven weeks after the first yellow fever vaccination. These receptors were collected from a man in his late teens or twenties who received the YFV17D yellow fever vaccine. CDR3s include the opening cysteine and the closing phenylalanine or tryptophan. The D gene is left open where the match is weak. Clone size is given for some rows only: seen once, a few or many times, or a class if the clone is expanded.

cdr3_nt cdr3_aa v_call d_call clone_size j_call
TGCGCCAGCAGCCAGGCCTACACCGGGGAGCTGTTTTTT CASSQAYTGELFF TRBV4-1 - many TRBJ2-2
TGTGCCAGCAGCTTCGGGACGGCCGGGCCCCAGCATTTT CASSFGTAGPQHF TRBV7-9 - few TRBJ1-5
TGTGCCAGCAGCTTAGGGTGGAGGGACAGGGTCAACATTCAGTACTTC CASSLGWRDRVNIQYF TRBV7-8 TRBD1 many TRBJ2-4
TGTGCCAGCAGTTACTCGCCGGGACAGGGGGCCAAAAACATTCAGTACTTC CASSYSPGQGAKNIQYF TRBV6-2/TRBV6-3 TRBD1 many TRBJ2-4
TGTGCCAGCACCTTCCTGGTAGGGGGGGCGACAGATACGCAGTATTTT CASTFLVGGATDTQYF TRBV7-9 - many TRBJ2-3
TGCGCCAGCAGTGACCCAGCGGGGGCCTCCTACGAGCAGTACTTC CASSDPAGASYEQYF TRBV10-2 TRBD2 many TRBJ2-7
TGTGCCAGCAGTCTAGGACAGGGAACCGAGCAGTACTTC CASSLGQGTEQYF TRBV5-5 TRBD1 few TRBJ2-7
TGTGCCAGCAGCCAACTGGACATTACAGATACGCAGTATTTT CASSQLDITDTQYF TRBV14 - few TRBJ2-3
TGTGCCAGCAGTGAGCAGGGGGGGAATCAGCCCCAGCATTTT CASSEQGGNQPQHF TRBV25-1 TRBD1 - TRBJ1-5
TGCAGCGTATTACTAGCGCGGGAGCAGTTCTTC CSVLLAREQFF TRBV29-1 TRBD2 - TRBJ2-1
TGTGCCAGCAGTTACTCGCTGCGTCAGGAGCAGTTCTTC CASSYSLRQEQFF TRBV6-6 - - TRBJ2-1
TGTGCCAGCAGCGCCGGGACAGGCCTGTATAGCAATCAGCCCCAGCATTTT CASSAGTGLYSNQPQHF TRBV7-6 TRBD1 - TRBJ1-5
TGTGCCATCAGTGACAGGGGGGCAGATACGCAGTATTTT CAISDRGADTQYF TRBV10-3 - - TRBJ2-3
TGTGCCAGCAGCAGGACTGCCGCAACTAATGAAAAACTGTTTTTT CASSRTAATNEKLFF TRBV5-4 - many TRBJ1-4
TGTGCCACCAGCAGGAGACAGGGAAATAACGAGCAGTACTTC CATSRRQGNNEQYF TRBV15 TRBD1 many TRBJ2-7
TGTGCCAGCACCACAGGGTATCAAGAGACCCAGTACTTC CASTTGYQETQYF TRBV18 - many TRBJ2-5